The 25 T cell receptor beta chains listed next were all sequenced from one sample in a study of T cells after somatic rescue of genetic block. Repertoires were generated with immunoSEQ multiplex PCR, while TCRdb's copy carries only in-frame clones and drops some. The repertoire holds tens of thousands of clones, with approximately 90% as singletons. The sample consisted of peripheral blood mononuclear cells (PBMCs). The receptor source for this set is a man aged 30-40 years.

This chain uses TRBV9 with TRBJ1-1, with D perhaps TRBD1 (6 bases). Germline CDR1 SGDLS, CDR2 YYNGEE. V lost 4 bases to trimming and J lost 7 bases, with 17 bases between them. The CDR3 runs 14 residues. The CDR3 sequence is CASSPQTQGLEAFF. In nucleotides, the CDR3 is TGTGCCAGCAGCCCACAGACTCAGGGGCTTGAAGCTTTCTTT.

The chain combines TRBV4-1 with TRBJ2-5, with 7 bases aligning to TRBD2. With the DNA end fitting TRBJ2-7 better, the J assignment may be wrong. CDR1 is MGHRA, CDR2 YSYEKL, per germline. The length of the CDR3 is 16 residues. The CDR3 coding sequence is TGCGCCAGCAGCCAAGGGGTACTAGCGTACTCCTACGAGCAGTACTTC. Its translation: CASSQGVLAYSYEQYF.

This clone was detected only a few times. V and J are TRBV20-1 and TRBJ1-1; a possible D gene is TRBD1 (6 bases). CDR3 size: 11 residues. The germline CDR1 and CDR2 sequences are DFQATT and SNEGSKA (reference sequence). Trimming stripped 4 bases from V and 7 bases from J, with 10 bases between. The CDR3 region has the DNA TGCAGTGCTATCAGGACAGTTGAAGCTTTCTTT. Its translation: CSAIRTVEAFF.

J is TRBJ2-3 and V is TRBV9; D may be TRBD2 (6 bases). Between the trimmed V and J ends, which lost 2 bases and 2 bases, there was a span of 9 bases. This CDR3 region has 14 residues. Germline V gives CDR1 SGDLS, CDR2 YYNGEE. The CDR3 nucleotides are TGTGCCAGCAGCGTGGGGGGTCTCACAGATACGCAGTATTTT. It encodes CASSVGGLTDTQYF.

V gene TRBV28 combines with J gene TRBJ1-2; D not resolved. The CDR3 runs to 12 residues. Between the trimmed V and J ends, which lost 6 bases and 5 bases, there was a span of 10 bases. Per germline, CDR1 MDHEN and CDR2 SYDVKM. CDR3 DNA: TGTGCCAGCAGCCGAGTTACGTATGGCTACACCTTC. Translation gives CASSRVTYGYTF.

The rearrangement links TRBV5-8 to TRBJ2-5, with a tentative D call TRBD1 (6 bases). With 0 bases removed from V and 2 bases from J, the gap between germline ends came to 17 bases. The CDR3 has 17 amino acids. CDR1 SGHTS and CDR2 YDEGEE come from the germline V gene. The CDR3 nucleotides read TGTGCCAGCAGCTTGGGGTTTGGCAGGGGCCTACAAGAGACCCAGTACTTC. Its protein product is CASSLGFGRGLQETQYF.

The J gene is TRBJ2-2, the V gene TRBV4-1; perhaps TRBD2 as D (5 bases). V shed 0 bases and J shed 3 bases, with 20 bases lying between them. Per the germline V gene, CDR1 is MGHRA and CDR2 is YSYEKL. The CDR3 consists of 19 residues. The CDR3 sequence is CASSQDKVNAGPDTGELFF. CDR3 sequence (DNA): TGCGCCAGCAGCCAAGACAAGGTTAACGCGGGTCCGGACACCGGGGAGCTGTTTTTT.

This sequence joins TRBV4-3 and TRBJ1-5; the match to TRBD1 covers 7 bases. V was pared by 1 base and J by 3 bases, with 12 bases of the junction left unmatched. Germline CDR1 reads LGHNA; CDR2 reads YSLEER. The CDR3 totals 18 residues. CDR3 region: CASSQVRAGGRNNQPQHF. CDR3 nucleotides: TGCGCCAGCAGCCAAGTAAGGGCAGGGGGTCGGAACAATCAGCCCCAGCATTTT.

V is TRBV5-1 and J is TRBJ2-2; 7 nucleotides line up with TRBD2. Germline assignment: CDR1 SGHRS and CDR2 YFSETQ. The length of the CDR3 is 15 residues. V lost 1 base to trimming and J lost 5 bases; unmatched junction nucleotides: 5. In DNA form, the CDR3 reads TGCGCCAGCAGCTTGCCTCTGCGGGGGACCGGGGAGCTGTTTTTT. This sequence encodes CASSLPLRGTGELFF.

The rearrangement uses TRBV28 and TRBJ1-3, with D unclear. The ends were cut back, 4 bases at V and 2 bases at J, with 9 bases in the middle. This CDR3 spans 14 amino acids. CDR1 is MDHEN, CDR2 SYDVKM, per germline. CDR3 residues: CASSSTRTGNTIYF. The CDR3 DNA is TGTGCCAGCAGTTCCACGCGGACTGGAAACACCATATATTTT.

Only a few counts were recorded for this clone. The chain employs TRBV29-1 and TRBJ1-1; D unclear. This CDR3 contains 13 residues. Germline V gene sequence: CDR1 SQVTM, CDR2 ANQGSEA. V lost 2 bases and J 2 bases, leaving 9 bases between the germline ends. The CDR3 reads CSVEHVRNTEAFF. CDR3 nucleotide sequence: TGCAGCGTTGAACATGTGCGTAACACTGAAGCTTTCTTT. Combining the CDR3 with reference TRBV29-1 and TRBJ1-1 gives the whole variable domain SAVISQKPSRDICQRGTSLTIQCQVDSQVTMMFWYRQQPGQSLTLIATANQGSEATYESGFVIDKFPISRPNLTFSTLTVSNMSPEDSSIYLCSVEHVRNTEAFFGQGTRLTVV.

The J gene is TRBJ2-7, the V gene TRBV28; 9 bases match TRBD2. The length of the CDR3 is 13 residues. CDR1 is MDHEN and CDR2 is SYDVKM in the germline V gene. J was trimmed by 7 bases and V by 7 bases; bases with no gene match: 8. CDR3 bases: TGTGCCAGCATTCGTAGCGGGAGTCAGGAGCAGTACTTC. Its protein is CASIRSGSQEQYF.

J is TRBJ2-2 and V is TRBV6-1, with 8 bases aligning to TRBD1. CDR3 length: 15 residues. Per the germline V gene, CDR1 is MNHNS and CDR2 is SASEGT. Unmatched junction bases numbered 5, after V lost 6 bases and J lost 2 bases. CDR3 protein: CASSRTGKNTGELFF. The CDR3 nucleotides read TGTGCCAGCAGCCGGACAGGGAAAAACACCGGGGAGCTGTTTTTT.

J is TRBJ1-6 and V is TRBV30, with TRBD1 as a possible D gene (5 bases). Germline-derived CDR1 and CDR2 are GTSNPN and SVGIG (reference sequence). V dropped 2 bases and J dropped 10 bases, with 15 bases sitting between them. The CDR3 loop spans 14 amino acids. CDR3: CAWSLGSGSSPLHF. The CDR3 DNA follows: TGTGCCTGGAGTCTAGGTTCAGGGAGCTCACCCCTCCACTTT.

The table lists this clone with a few counts. The V call is TRBV2, the J call TRBJ2-3; D possibly matches TRBD1 or TRBD2 (6 bases each). The V end lost 7 bases, the J end lost 6 bases, and 14 bases lay between the germline ends. The CDR3 totals 13 residues. CDR1 and CDR2 from the germline V gene are SNHLY and FYNNEI. DNA for the CDR3: TGTGCCAGCAATGAGGGGGGCAGGGATACGCAGTATTTT. This gives the protein CASNEGGRDTQYF.

The chain couples TRBV7-9 to TRBJ2-3, with TRBD1 matching 10 bases. Germline V lookup: CDR1 SEHNR, CDR2 FQNEAQ (reference sequence). This CDR3 region has 14 residues. Trimming took 4 bases from V and 3 from J; bases not matched to a gene: 1. This CDR3 reads CASSWGQGTDTQYF. The CDR3 DNA reads TGTGCCAGCAGCTGGGGACAGGGGACAGATACGCAGTATTTT.

The CDR3 DNA follows: TGTGCCAGCAAGCGGGACAGGGGTAACACCGGGGAGCTGTTTTTT. It translates to CASKRDRGNTGELFF. The chain carries TRBV2 and TRBJ2-2; 10 positions agree with TRBD1. Looked up from germline, CDR1 is SNHLY and CDR2 is FYNNEI. This CDR3 has 15 amino acids. V gave up 7 bases and J gave up 2 bases; unmatched junction bases: 4.

V is TRBV7-6 and J is TRBJ1-2; TRBD1 might be the D (5 bases). With 1 base removed from V and 7 bases from J, the gap between germline ends came to 19 bases. This CDR3 region has 16 residues. Germline-derived CDR1 and CDR2 are SGHVS and FNYEAQ. CDR3 amino acids: CASSLEPPGPLTGYTF. DNA of the CDR3: TGTGCCAGCAGCTTAGAACCCCCGGGGCCTCTCACTGGCTACACCTTC.

This sequence joins TRBV11-2 and TRBJ1-6; 7 bases are shared with TRBD1. Unmatched junction bases numbered 21, after V lost 5 bases and J lost 8 bases. The germline CDR1 and CDR2 sequences are SGHAT and FQNNGV. The CDR3 runs 19 residues. CDR3 in amino acids: CASSEPGRGRAPLDSPLHF. The DNA of the CDR3 is TGTGCCAGCAGCGAACCGGGGAGGGGGCGAGCTCCCTTGGATTCACCCCTCCACTTT.

This chain uses TRBV19 with TRBJ1-1; D remains ambiguous. Germline V gives CDR1 LNHDA, CDR2 SQIVND (reference sequence). This CDR3 region has 13 residues. The V end was cut by 2 bases, the J end by 4 bases, with 8 bases between. The CDR3 DNA reads as TGTGCCAGTAGTATACTAGGGAGCACTGAAGCTTTCTTT. The encoded protein is CASSILGSTEAFF. Drawing the rest from reference TRBV19 and TRBJ1-1, the complete variable domain is DGGITQSPKYLFRKEGQNVTLSCEQNLNHDAMYWYRQDPGQGLRLIYYSQIVNDFQKGDIAEGYSVSREKKESFPLTVTSAQKNPTAFYLCASSILGSTEAFFGQGTRLTVV.

The rearrangement links TRBV30 to TRBJ2-7, with 7 bases that match TRBD1. This CDR3 contains 13 residues. CDR1 is GTSNPN, CDR2 SVGIG, per germline (reference sequence). V was clipped by 3 bases and J by 2 bases; unmatched bases: 4. CDR3: CAWRQTGTYEQYF. CDR3 DNA sequence: TGTGCCTGGAGGCAGACAGGGACCTACGAGCAGTACTTC.

The V call is TRBV6-5, the J call TRBJ2-7, with 12 nucleotides matching TRBD2. Germline V gene lookup returns CDR1 MNHEY and CDR2 SVGAGI. The CDR3 covers 16 residues. V shed 0 bases and J 7 bases; nucleotides not matched to a gene: 7. The CDR3 DNA follows: TGTGCCAGCAGTTACTCCAGACTAGCGGGGGCGTTGGAGCAGTACTTC. As protein: CASSYSRLAGALEQYF.

The genes are TRBV5-1 and TRBJ2-6; D not certain. The CDR3 runs 14 residues. V was trimmed by 0 bases and J by 1 base, leaving 2 bases between them. Germline-derived CDR1 and CDR2 are SGHRS and YFSETQ. The CDR3 protein is CASSLGSGANVLTF. The CDR3 DNA follows: TGCGCCAGCAGCTTGGGGTCTGGGGCCAACGTCCTGACTTTC.

The V and J genes are TRBV18 and TRBJ2-4; D not resolved. V was pared by 3 bases and J by 0 bases, with 12 bases between. Germline V gene data show CDR1 as KGHSH and CDR2 as LQKENI. The CDR3 spans 16 residues. The CDR3 reads CASSPGGLLAKNIQYF. The CDR3 DNA is TGTGCCAGCTCACCGGGCGGCCTATTAGCCAAAAACATTCAGTACTTC.

J is TRBJ2-3 and V is TRBV2; no clear D gene. This CDR3 has 14 amino acids. Germline values: CDR1 SNHLY, CDR2 FYNNEI. Deletions cut 6 bases from V and 2 bases from J, with 12 bases between. CDR3: CASRWSRFTDTQYF. Written as DNA, the CDR3 is TGTGCCAGCAGGTGGTCTCGTTTCACAGATACGCAGTATTTT.